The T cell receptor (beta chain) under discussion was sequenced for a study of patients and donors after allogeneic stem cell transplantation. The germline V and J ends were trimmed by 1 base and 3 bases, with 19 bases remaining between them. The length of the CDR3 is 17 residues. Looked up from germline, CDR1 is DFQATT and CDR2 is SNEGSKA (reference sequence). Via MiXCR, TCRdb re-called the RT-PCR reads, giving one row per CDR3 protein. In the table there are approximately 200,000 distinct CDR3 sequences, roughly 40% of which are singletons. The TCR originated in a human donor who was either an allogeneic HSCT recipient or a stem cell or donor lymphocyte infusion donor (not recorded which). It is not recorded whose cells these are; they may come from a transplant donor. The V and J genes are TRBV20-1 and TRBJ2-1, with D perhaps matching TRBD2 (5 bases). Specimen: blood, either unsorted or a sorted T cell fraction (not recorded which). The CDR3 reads CSARGDPLGNYYNEQFF. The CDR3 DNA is TGCAGTGCTAGAGGTGACCCACTAGGGAATTACTACAATGAGCAGTTCTTC.